The following is a T cell receptor (beta chain) sequence with its context. What it binds is unknown. Germline V gene sequence: CDR1 MDHEN, CDR2 SYDVKM. The trim removed 5 bases at V and 1 base at J, leaving 12 bases unmatched. CDR3 length equals 17 residues. Subsequent to 10 days of culture, CD4+ T cells were isolated. Either the BNT162b2 or mRNA-1273 vaccine was given to participants in two doses. The entry originates in a study of vaccination effects on CD4 cells after COVID-19. The wider study: Antigen-specific CD4+ T cells were expanded with viral peptide pools in the ViraFEST assay before sequencing.

The assay was immunoSEQ multiplex PCR, and TCRdb's table has in-frame clones only and misses some. The sample has approximately 31,000 clones; over 70% are singletons. The TCR sequence derives from a human donor who received a COVID-19 vaccine. The source was CD4+ T cells from PBMCs cultured without peptide, collected after COVID-19 vaccination. The chain has TRBV28 and TRBJ1-1; TRBD1 agrees at 8 bases. This chain's CDR3 is CASSTQAGTGSNTEAFF. The CDR3 nucleotides are TGTGCCAGCAGTACCCAAGCCGGGACAGGCTCGAACACTGAAGCTTTCTTT.